This TCR beta chain is from a study of blood T cell repertoires in COVID-19. Germline loops: CDR1 LGHDT, CDR2 YNNKEL (reference sequence). CDR3 length: 13 amino acids. V lost 7 bases and J lost 1, with 10 bases in between. Data came from immunoSEQ multiplex PCR; TCRdb stores just in-frame clones and leaves some out. The sample contains roughly 250,000 clones, approximately 79% of which appear only once. This chain links TRBV3-1 (or the pseudogene TRBV3-2) with TRBJ1-1, with D possibly matching TRBD1 (5 bases). The specimen was peripheral blood. This clonotype originated in a woman aged 40 to 50 with active or convalescent COVID-19. DNA of the CDR3: TGTGCCAGCAAATCAGGGTCGAACACTGAAGCTTTCTTT. Translated, it gives CASKSGSNTEAFF.